This TCR beta chain was identified during a study of control samples from healthy donors and cancer patients. Germline CDR1 and CDR2: SGDLS and YYNGEE. V gave up 7 bases and J gave up 4 bases, with 18 bases separating them. The length of the CDR3 is 14 residues. This table comes from immunoSEQ multiplex PCR, and its TCRdb copy is limited to in-frame clones, with some not included. Among some 90,000 clones, approximately 91% were seen once, and the ten largest hold less than 8.5%. The receptor's source is a woman aged 60-70 years in good health. The V and J genes are TRBV9 and TRBJ2-7; D not certain. Material: blood. For the CDR3, the DNA is TGTGCCAGCGGTCAAGCTCCAGCCGGTTACGAGCAGTACTTC. It specifies CASGQAPAGYEQYF.